This T cell receptor (beta chain) was recovered during a study of T-cell reconstitution after alpha-beta-depleted transplantation in children. The table lists this clonotype with many counts. Its antigen remains unknown. Overall study results and limits: It was newly produced T cells that mostly accounted for T-cell counts and diversity one year after transplant. Some patients' high day-60 TCRbeta diversity was traced to surviving recipient T cells and thymic progenitors. Expanded graft clones, several hundred of them, were reportedly the source of alpha-beta T cells about two months after transplant.

Unique molecular identifiers were used in preparing the TCRbeta library. TCRdb re-called the PCR reads through MiXCR, storing one row per CDR3 protein. The sample holds around 300,000 distinct CDR3 sequences; roughly 10% are singletons and the top ten take about 25%. This CDR3 is 15 amino acids long. The V segment lost 5 bases and the J segment 6 bases; nucleotides outside the gene matches: 7. The clonotype comes from a male patient aged 2-9 years who had a stem cell transplant for chronic granulomatous disease, so the T cells may come from the graft donor. The sample was peripheral blood, taken 180 days after TCRalphabeta/CD19-depleted stem cell transplant. The chain combines TRBV12-3 or TRBV12-4 with TRBJ2-3, with 11 nucleotides matching TRBD2. The DNA for the CDR3 is TGTGCCAGCAGTGCCACTAGCGGGAGTTTGGATACGCAGTATTTT. Translating gives CASSATSGSLDTQYF.